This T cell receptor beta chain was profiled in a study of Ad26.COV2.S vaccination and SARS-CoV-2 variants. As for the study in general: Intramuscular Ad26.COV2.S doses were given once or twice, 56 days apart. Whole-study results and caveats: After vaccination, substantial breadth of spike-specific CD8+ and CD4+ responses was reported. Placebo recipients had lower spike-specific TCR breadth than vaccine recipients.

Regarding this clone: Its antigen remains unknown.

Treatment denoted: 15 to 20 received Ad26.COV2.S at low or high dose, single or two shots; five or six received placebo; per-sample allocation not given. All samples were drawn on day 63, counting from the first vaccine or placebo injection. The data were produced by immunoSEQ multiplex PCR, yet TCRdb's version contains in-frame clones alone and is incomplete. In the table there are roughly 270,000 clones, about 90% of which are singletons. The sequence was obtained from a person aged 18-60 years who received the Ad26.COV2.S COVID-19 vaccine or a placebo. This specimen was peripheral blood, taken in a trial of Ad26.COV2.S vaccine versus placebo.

The CDR3: CASSGTGGGLGLKAFF. DNA of the CDR3: TGTGCCAGCAGTGGGACAGGGGGGGGACTAGGGCTGAAGGCTTTCTTT. The gene calls are TRBV2 and TRBJ1-1; the match to TRBD1 covers 10 bases. The CDR3 spans 16 residues. From germline, CDR1 is SNHLY and CDR2 FYNNEI. V was clipped by 4 bases and J by 11 bases; unmatched bases: 16.